The rows below give T cell receptor beta chains drawn from one sample of a study of cytomegalovirus exposure and HLA in healthy donors. Clones were read by immunoSEQ multiplex PCR, and TCRdb kept only the in-frame ones, dropping some. The table lists some 150,000 clones, 80% of them singletons. Sequenced material: PBMCs. These receptors all stem from a man younger than 35 in good health and CMV-seropositive. CDR3s include the opening cysteine and the closing phenylalanine or tryptophan. Each record gives: clone size, J gene, D gene, V gene, CDR3 DNA, CDR3 protein. D genes are given only for firm matches. Clone size appears in some rows only: once, few, many, or a class for an expanded clone.

abundance: NA
j_gene: TRBJ1-5
d_gene: NA
v_gene: TRBV19
CDR3nt: TGTGCCAGTAGTATAGAGGAAGGGGTCGATTTTTTTAGCAATCAGCCCCAGCATTTT
CDR3aa: CASSIEEGVDFFSNQPQHF

abundance: NA
j_gene: TRBJ2-3
d_gene: TRBD2
v_gene: TRBV30
CDR3nt: TGTGCCTGGGAGAGCGGGGGGAGCACAGATACGCAGTATTTT
CDR3aa: CAWESGGSTDTQYF

abundance: NA
j_gene: TRBJ1-5
d_gene: TRBD1
v_gene: TRBV12-5
CDR3nt: TGTGCTAGTGCTACTTTAGGACAGGGGGCAATTCAGCCCCAGCATTTT
CDR3aa: CASATLGQGAIQPQHF

abundance: few
j_gene: TRBJ1-4
d_gene: NA
v_gene: TRBV2
CDR3nt: TGTGCCAGCAGTACTCAGGGGTCGGATGAAAAACTGTTTTTT
CDR3aa: CASSTQGSDEKLFF

abundance: few
j_gene: TRBJ2-2
d_gene: TRBD2
v_gene: TRBV28
CDR3nt: TGTGCCAGCAGTCTGGGGACTAGCGGGATGGAGGAGCTGTTTTTT
CDR3aa: CASSLGTSGMEELFF

abundance: NA
j_gene: TRBJ1-2
d_gene: NA
v_gene: TRBV29-1
CDR3nt: TGCAGCGTTGAATATCTGGCAGGGCAGGGTGGTTATGATGGCTACACCTTC
CDR3aa: CSVEYLAGQGGYDGYTF

abundance: NA
j_gene: TRBJ1-2
d_gene: TRBD1
v_gene: TRBV10-3
CDR3nt: TGTGCCATCAGCTCGACAGGGCTCGAAGGCTACACCTTC
CDR3aa: CAISSTGLEGYTF

abundance: few
j_gene: TRBJ1-6
d_gene: TRBD1
v_gene: TRBV5-6
CDR3nt: TGTGCCAGCAGCTTTTTAAGTCCGGGACAGAAAAATTCACCCCTCCACTTT
CDR3aa: CASSFLSPGQKNSPLHF

abundance: NA
j_gene: TRBJ1-2
d_gene: TRBD1
v_gene: TRBV7-8
CDR3nt: TGTGCCAGCAGCCCAAGCTCCAGGGGGCACTATGGCTACACCTTC
CDR3aa: CASSPSSRGHYGYTF

abundance: NA
j_gene: TRBJ2-7
d_gene: NA
v_gene: TRBV18
CDR3nt: TGTGCCAGCTCGCCAACCACAGGTTCCTACGAGCAGTACTTC
CDR3aa: CASSPTTGSYEQYF

abundance: few
j_gene: TRBJ1-6
d_gene: TRBD1
v_gene: TRBV6-5
CDR3nt: TGTGCCAGCAGTCGCATAGGACAGGGTTCACCCCTCCACTTT
CDR3aa: CASSRIGQGSPLHF

abundance: NA
j_gene: TRBJ2-3
d_gene: TRBD1
v_gene: TRBV5-1
CDR3nt: TGCGCCAGCAGCTTGGTAGGGGGCACCCCCACAGATACGCAGTATTTT
CDR3aa: CASSLVGGTPTDTQYF

abundance: NA
j_gene: TRBJ2-1
d_gene: TRBD1
v_gene: TRBV7-2
CDR3nt: TGTGCCAGCAGCCAAGGAGATAGGGGGACAGGCGTTGAGCAGTTCTTC
CDR3aa: CASSQGDRGTGVEQFF

abundance: NA
j_gene: TRBJ1-5
d_gene: NA
v_gene: TRBV19
CDR3nt: TGTGCCAGTAGTATAGCGTCAACTTATAGCAATCAGCCCCAGCATTTT
CDR3aa: CASSIASTYSNQPQHF

abundance: NA
j_gene: TRBJ1-4
d_gene: NA
v_gene: TRBV27
CDR3nt: TGTGCCAGCAGGCGACAGACAACTAATGAAAAACTGTTTTTT
CDR3aa: CASRRQTTNEKLFF

abundance: NA
j_gene: TRBJ2-7
d_gene: TRBD1
v_gene: TRBV6-1
CDR3nt: TGTGCCAGCAGGTCCGGGACAGGCTACTCCTACGAGCAGTACTTC
CDR3aa: CASRSGTGYSYEQYF

abundance: NA
j_gene: TRBJ2-3
d_gene: TRBD1
v_gene: TRBV7-2
CDR3nt: TGTGCCAGCAGCTTCTGGACAGGGCCAGATACGCAGTATTTT
CDR3aa: CASSFWTGPDTQYF

abundance: once
j_gene: TRBJ2-2
d_gene: TRBD1
v_gene: TRBV9
CDR3nt: TGTGCCAGCAGCGCCCTGTGGGACAGGCGGTCGGAGCTGTTTTTT
CDR3aa: CASSALWDRRSELFF

abundance: once
j_gene: TRBJ2-1
d_gene: TRBD2
v_gene: TRBV11-3
CDR3nt: TGTGCCAGCAGCTCAACTAGCGGGAGAAGCACTGAGCAGTTCTTC
CDR3aa: CASSSTSGRSTEQFF

abundance: NA
j_gene: TRBJ1-6
d_gene: TRBD1
v_gene: TRBV4-3
CDR3nt: TGCGCCAGCAGCCAAGATTGGCAGGGGGTTCAATCACCCCTCCACTTT
CDR3aa: CASSQDWQGVQSPLHF

abundance: NA
j_gene: TRBJ2-3
d_gene: NA
v_gene: TRBV14
CDR3nt: TGTGCCAGCAGCCACAACAGGGAATCTGTTTTCACAGATACGCAGTATTTT
CDR3aa: CASSHNRESVFTDTQYF

abundance: NA
j_gene: TRBJ2-5
d_gene: TRBD1
v_gene: TRBV27
CDR3nt: TGTGCCAGCAGTCTCCGGTGGACAGGGGGTGTGGAGACCCAGTACTTC
CDR3aa: CASSLRWTGGVETQYF

abundance: NA
j_gene: TRBJ1-5
d_gene: TRBD1
v_gene: TRBV4-3
CDR3nt: TGCGCCAGCAGCCAAGGACAGGGGTTAGATCAGCCCCAGCATTTT
CDR3aa: CASSQGQGLDQPQHF

abundance: few
j_gene: TRBJ2-7
d_gene: NA
v_gene: TRBV5-8
CDR3nt: TGTGCCAGCAGTCCTGCAAAGATTGAGGAGCAGTACTTC
CDR3aa: CASSPAKIEEQYF

abundance: few
j_gene: TRBJ2-3
d_gene: TRBD2
v_gene: TRBV28
CDR3nt: TGTGCCAGCAGTTTCCTGGCGGGGGGGGATGCGCAGTATTTT
CDR3aa: CASSFLAGGDAQYF

abundance: once
j_gene: TRBJ2-7
d_gene: TRBD1
v_gene: TRBV6-5
CDR3nt: TGTGCCAGCAGTTACGGGGACAGTTCCTACGAGCAGTACTTC
CDR3aa: CASSYGDSSYEQYF

abundance: few
j_gene: TRBJ2-7
d_gene: NA
v_gene: TRBV18
CDR3nt: TGTGCCAGCTCGCAGGACTCCTACGAGCAGTACTTC
CDR3aa: CASSQDSYEQYF

abundance: NA
j_gene: TRBJ1-1
d_gene: NA
v_gene: TRBV18
CDR3nt: TGTGCCAGCTCATCAATATGGACACCGAAACCCCGAATGAACACTGAAGCTTTCTTT
CDR3aa: CASSSIWTPKPRMNTEAFF

abundance: NA
j_gene: TRBJ2-7
d_gene: TRBD2
v_gene: TRBV7-7
CDR3nt: TGTGCCAGCAGCCCCGATCTTAGCGGGGGGATTGCCGAGCAGTACTTC
CDR3aa: CASSPDLSGGIAEQYF

abundance: few
j_gene: TRBJ1-5
d_gene: NA
v_gene: TRBV19
CDR3nt: TGTGCCAGTAGGACGACAATCTGGGGCAATCAGCCCCAGCATTTT
CDR3aa: CASRTTIWGNQPQHF

abundance: NA
j_gene: TRBJ1-4
d_gene: NA
v_gene: TRBV7-2
CDR3nt: TGTGCCAGCAGCTTAGCCGGGACGGGCGGGAATGAAAAACTGCTTTTT
CDR3aa: CASSLAGTGGNEKLLF

abundance: once
j_gene: TRBJ2-5
d_gene: NA
v_gene: TRBV27
CDR3nt: TGTGCCAGCAGTTCCAGGACAGAACAAGAGACCCAGTACTTC
CDR3aa: CASSSRTEQETQYF

abundance: NA
j_gene: TRBJ1-2
d_gene: NA
v_gene: TRBV7-2
CDR3nt: TGTGCCAGCAGCTTGGGCCAGAACTATGGCTACACCTTC
CDR3aa: CASSLGQNYGYTF